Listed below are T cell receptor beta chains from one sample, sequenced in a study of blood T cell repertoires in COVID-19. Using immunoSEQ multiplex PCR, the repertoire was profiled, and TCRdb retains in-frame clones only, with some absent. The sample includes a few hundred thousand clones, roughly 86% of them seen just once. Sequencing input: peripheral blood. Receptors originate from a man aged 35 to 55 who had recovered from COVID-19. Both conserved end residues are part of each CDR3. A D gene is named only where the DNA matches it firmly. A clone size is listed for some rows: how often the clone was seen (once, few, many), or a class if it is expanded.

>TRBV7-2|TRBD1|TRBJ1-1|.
CASSGRGGRVDTEAFF
TGTGCCAGCAGCGGGCGAGGGGGCAGGGTTGATACTGAAGCTTTCTTT
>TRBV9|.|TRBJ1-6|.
CASSPLGGAGNSPLHF
TGTGCCAGCAGCCCCCTAGGGGGGGCCGGGAATTCACCCCTCCACTTT
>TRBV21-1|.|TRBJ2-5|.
CASSYLAVGFEETQYF
TGTGCCAGCAGCTATTTAGCTGTTGGTTTCGAGGAGACCCAGTACTTC
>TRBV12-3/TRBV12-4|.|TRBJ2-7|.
CASSFSGGSEQYF
TGTGCCAGCAGTTTTAGTGGGGGGAGCGAGCAGTACTTC
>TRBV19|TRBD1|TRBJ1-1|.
CATDRGPEAFF
TGTGCCACAGACAGGGGCCCTGAAGCTTTCTTT
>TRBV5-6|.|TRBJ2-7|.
CASRSRFVYYEQYF
TGTGCCAGCAGGAGCAGGTTCGTCTACTACGAGCAGTACTTC
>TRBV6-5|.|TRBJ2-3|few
CASTMGHTDTQYF
TGTGCCAGCACCATGGGGCACACAGATACGCAGTATTTT
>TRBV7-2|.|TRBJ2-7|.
CASSGLVWPQDF
TGTGCCAGCAGCGGGCTGGTTTGGCCGCAGGACTTC
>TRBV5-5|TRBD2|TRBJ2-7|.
CASSRPGLAGQQGVYEQYF
TGTGCCAGCAGCCGACCGGGACTAGCGGGTCAACAGGGGGTCTACGAGCAGTACTTC
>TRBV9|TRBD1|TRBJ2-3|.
CASSAPSAAGGIVDTQYF
TGTGCCAGCAGCGCCCCCTCCGCGGCAGGGGGCATCGTAGATACGCAGTATTTT
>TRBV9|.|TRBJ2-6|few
CASSVVPRASGANVLTF
TGTGCCAGCAGCGTAGTCCCACGAGCCTCTGGGGCCAACGTCCTGACTTTC
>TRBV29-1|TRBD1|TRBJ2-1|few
CSTTGGAYNEQFF
TGCAGCACCACAGGGGGCGCGTACAATGAGCAGTTCTTC
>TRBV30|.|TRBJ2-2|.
CAWSVAWAGELFF
TGTGCCTGGAGTGTTGCCTGGGCGGGGGAGCTGTTTTTT
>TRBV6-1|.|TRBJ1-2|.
CASSDWSGNGYTF
TGTGCCAGCAGTGATTGGTCCGGGAACGGCTACACCTTC
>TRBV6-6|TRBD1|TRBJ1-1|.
CASSYKRTGWTEAFF
TGTGCCAGCAGTTACAAACGGACAGGGTGGACTGAAGCTTTCTTT
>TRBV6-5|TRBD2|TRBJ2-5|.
CASRGTSGETQYF
TGTGCCAGCAGGGGGACTAGCGGCGAGACCCAGTACTTC
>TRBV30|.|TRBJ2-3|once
CAWSVFGGTGDTQYF
TGTGCCTGGAGTGTATTTGGGGGGACTGGAGATACGCAGTATTTT
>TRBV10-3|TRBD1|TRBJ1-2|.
CAISDSDRENGYTF
TGTGCCATCAGTGACTCCGACAGGGAGAACGGCTACACCTTC
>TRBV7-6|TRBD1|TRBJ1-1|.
CASSFSTGGIAEAFF
TGTGCCAGCAGTTTCTCCACAGGGGGAATCGCTGAAGCTTTCTTT
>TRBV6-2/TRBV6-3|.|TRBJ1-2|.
CASSLSRRERDGYTF
TGTGCCAGCAGTTTATCTCGGAGGGAACGGGATGGCTACACCTTC
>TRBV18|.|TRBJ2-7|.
CASSPPAALNEQYF
TGTGCCAGCTCACCACCGGCAGCGTTGAACGAGCAGTACTTC
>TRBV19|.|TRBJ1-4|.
CASSSPRGNTNEKLFF
TGTGCCAGTAGTAGTCCCAGGGGAAATACTAATGAAAAACTGTTTTTT
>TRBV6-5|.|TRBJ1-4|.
CASSYSAGSREKLFF
TGTGCCAGCAGTTACAGCGCGGGGAGTCGGGAAAAACTGTTTTTT
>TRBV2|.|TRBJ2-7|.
CATLSGGGNEQYF
TGTGCCACCCTCTCCGGGGGAGGTAATGAGCAGTACTTC
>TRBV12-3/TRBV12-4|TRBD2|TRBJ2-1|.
CASKAGGYNEQFF
TGTGCCAGCAAAGCGGGGGGGTACAATGAGCAGTTCTTC
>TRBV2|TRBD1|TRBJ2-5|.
CASSGGQYQETQYF
TGTGCCAGCAGTGGGGGACAGTACCAAGAGACCCAGTACTTC
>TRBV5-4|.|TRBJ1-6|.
CASSLQANSPLHF
TGTGCCAGCAGCTTGCAGGCTAATTCACCCCTCCACTTT
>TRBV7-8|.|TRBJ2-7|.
CASSLAPLRQVQGYEQYF
TGTGCCAGCAGCTTAGCCCCCCTGAGACAGGTGCAGGGCTACGAGCAGTACTTC
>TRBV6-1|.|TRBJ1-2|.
CASSAYRSNFGYGYTF
TGTGCCAGCAGTGCGTATCGATCAAATTTCGGCTATGGCTACACCTTC
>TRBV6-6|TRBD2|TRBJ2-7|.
CASSRRTSGREDYEQYF
TGTGCCAGCAGTCGAAGGACTAGCGGGAGGGAGGACTACGAGCAGTACTTC
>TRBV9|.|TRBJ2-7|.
CASGAVADEQYF
TGTGCCAGCGGGGCAGTTGCCGACGAGCAGTACTTC
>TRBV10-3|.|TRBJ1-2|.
CAIRRLSLPDDYGYTF
TGTGCCATCAGGCGACTATCACTTCCTGATGATTATGGCTACACCTTC
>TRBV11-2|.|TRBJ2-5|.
CASSLVEGGETQYF
TGTGCCAGCAGCTTAGTCGAAGGGGGAGAGACCCAGTACTTC
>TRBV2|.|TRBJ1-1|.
CASSDREGSTEAFF
TGTGCCAGCAGTGACAGGGAGGGCTCCACTGAAGCTTTCTTT
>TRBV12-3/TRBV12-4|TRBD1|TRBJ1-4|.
CASRGTGEKLFF
TGTGCCAGCAGGGGGACAGGGGAAAAACTGTTTTTT
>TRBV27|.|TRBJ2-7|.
CASRRGGPYEQYF
TGTGCCAGCAGGAGGGGGGGGCCCTACGAGCAGTACTTC
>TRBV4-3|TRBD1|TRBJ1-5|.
CASSQFSGGHQPQHF
TGCGCCAGCAGCCAATTCTCAGGGGGCCACCAGCCCCAGCATTTT
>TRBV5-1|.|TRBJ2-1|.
CASSLRGDYYNEQFF
TGCGCCAGCAGCTTGAGGGGGGACTACTACAATGAGCAGTTCTTC
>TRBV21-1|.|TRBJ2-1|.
CASSKEETGVLFNEQFF
TGTGCCAGCAGCAAAGAGGAGACAGGGGTCCTTTTTAACGAGCAGTTCTTC
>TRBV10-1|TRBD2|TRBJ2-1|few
CASSELASGGFNEQFF
TGCGCCAGCAGTGAGTTGGCTAGCGGGGGTTTCAATGAGCAGTTCTTC
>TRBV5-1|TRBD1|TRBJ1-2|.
CASSLRQGSYGYTF
TGCGCCAGCAGCCTCAGACAGGGAAGCTATGGCTACACCTTC
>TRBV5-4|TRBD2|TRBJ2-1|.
CAGQRGIEMGEQFF
TGTGCCGGCCAGCGGGGAATAGAGATGGGTGAGCAGTTCTTC
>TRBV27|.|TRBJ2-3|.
CASSLRGPLTDTQYF
TGTGCCAGCAGTTTAAGAGGCCCGCTCACAGATACGCAGTATTTT
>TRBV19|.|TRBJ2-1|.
CASSIGQGSYNEQFF
TGTGCCAGTAGTATAGGGCAGGGATCCTACAATGAGCAGTTCTTC
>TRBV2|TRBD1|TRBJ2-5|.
CASRTGVRETQYF
TGTGCCAGCAGAACAGGGGTCAGAGAGACCCAGTACTTC
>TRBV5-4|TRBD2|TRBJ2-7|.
CASSRRERGEQYF
TGTGCCAGCAGCCGGCGGGAGCGTGGCGAGCAGTACTTC
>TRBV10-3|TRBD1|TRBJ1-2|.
CAIRASGQGQSNYGYTF
TGTGCCATCAGGGCCTCAGGACAGGGCCAATCTAACTATGGCTACACCTTC
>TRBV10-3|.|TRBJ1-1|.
CAISEGGQYTEAFF
TGTGCCATCAGTGAAGGTGGACAGTACACTGAAGCTTTCTTT
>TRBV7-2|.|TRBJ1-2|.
CASSLESRPGSYGYTF
TGTGCCAGCAGCTTAGAATCCAGGCCGGGGAGCTATGGCTACACCTTC
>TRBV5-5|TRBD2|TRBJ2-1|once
CASSLHGTSGGPQSYNEQFF
TGTGCCAGCAGCCTACATGGGACTAGCGGGGGGCCGCAGTCTTACAATGAGCAGTTCTTC